This T cell receptor (beta chain) came from a study of CD8+ T cells in alopecia areata. Study-level points and caveats: During tofacitinib treatment, many expanded lesional clones remained in scalp and blood. Affected lesional scalp, above all in alopecia totalis/universalis, was more clonal than normal scalp. Besides other cells, scalp samples also yield sequences of resident alphabeta T cells from normal skin.

Indicated treatment: oral pan-JAK inhibitor, 5-10 mg twice daily. Researchers took lesional scalp punch biopsies and peripheral blood from people who were alopecia areata patients. As regards this clone: Its antigen is currently unknown.

The length of the CDR3 is 14 residues. CDR1 SQVTM and CDR2 ANQGSEA come from the germline V gene. Trimming stripped 3 bases from V and 6 bases from J, with 15 bases between. Sequencing used cDNA as its template, made by extracting RNA and reverse transcribing it. Sequencing used immunoSEQ multiplex PCR; TCRdb keeps in-frame clones, though not all of them. In the table there are roughly 98,000 clones, approximately 66% of which are singletons. The genes are TRBV29-1 and TRBJ2-1, with D possibly matching TRBD1 (6 bases). This clonotype was obtained from a human donor with alopecia areata. The starting material was CD8+ T cells sorted from blood, obtained at week 4, from a patient treated with tofacitinib. CDR3 coding DNA: TGCAGCGTTGATTGGGACAACCGTGTCAATGAGCAGTTCTTC. The encoded protein is CSVDWDNRVNEQFF.